This T cell receptor (beta chain) stems from a study of shared clonotypes between healthy human individuals. Libraries were prepared by immunoSEQ multiplex PCR; TCRdb keeps only in-frame clonotypes and omits some of them. The sample holds 950,000 to 1,300,000 clones, more than 60% seen once. The germline V gene has CDR1 SGHTA and CDR2 FQGNSA. The CDR3 is 14 residues long. With V trimmed by 4 bases and J by 3 bases, 3 bases remained unmatched. The rearrangement links TRBV7-2 to TRBJ1-5, with 7 bases fitting TRBD1. The specimen was memory CD4+ T cells sorted from blood. The subset denotes: CD45RA-negative fraction. This TCR was sampled from a man between 18 and 29 years old in good health. This CDR3 is CASSSTGANQPQHF. DNA for the CDR3: TGTGCCAGCAGCTCAACAGGGGCCAATCAGCCCCAGCATTTT.